This T cell receptor beta chain was recovered during a study of cytomegalovirus exposure and HLA in healthy donors. Overall study: According to later analysis, the same platform produced the approximately 130 validation and under 700 first-cohort repertoires.

V was pared by 11 bases and J by 3 bases, with 19 bases between. CDR1 and CDR2 (germline): LNHNV, YYDKDF (reference sequence). The CDR3 runs 15 residues. Notes on the study in general: There were approximately 150 TCR beta chains listed as cytomegalovirus-associated. Most TCR sequences were uncommon, yet certain public TCRs appeared in many donors. Published work reported that the classifier diagnosed cytomegalovirus status with high specificity and sensitivity.

Produced via immunoSEQ multiplex PCR; TCRdb's table is partial and in-frame only. The sample comprises under 200,000 clones, around nine tenths of which are singletons, and about a tenth rests with the top ten. Concerning this clone itself: Its antigen is still unknown.

The receptor was isolated from a woman aged 18-35 years in good health and CMV-seropositive. The chain uses TRBV15 and TRBJ2-2; a weak D match, TRBD1 (8 bases). The sequenced sample consisted of PBMCs. The CDR3 DNA sequence: TGTGCCGCGGGGAGGGGGACAGGCTACACCGGGGAGCTGTTTTTT. Amino acid sequence: CAAGRGTGYTGELFF.